The next 3 T cell receptor beta chains were all read from a single sample in a study of response to subunit inactivated influenza vaccine. TCRdb re-derived calls from the RT-PCR reads in MiXCR, one entry per CDR3 protein. This sample carries roughly 700,000 distinct CDR3 sequences, approximately 15% of them seen once, and the ten largest clones take less than 9%. The specimen comprised PBMCs from blood, sampled less than 15 days before vaccination. These receptor sequences come from a man aged 50-59 years who received an inactivated influenza vaccine.

This clonotype came up a few times. The V and J genes are TRBV7-9 and TRBJ2-5, with D tentatively TRBD2 (6 bases). CDR1 SEHNR and CDR2 FQNEAQ come from the germline V gene (reference sequence). This CDR3 is built from 15 residues. V was clipped by 1 base and J by 4 bases, with 13 bases between them. As DNA, the CDR3 is TGTGCCAGCAGCTTAGATGGAGTGGGGGGAGAGACCCAGTACTTC. Amino acid sequence: CASSLDGVGGETQYF. Drawing the rest from reference TRBV7-9 and TRBJ2-5, the complete variable domain is DTGVSQNPRHKITKRGQNVTFRCDPISEHNRLYWYRQTLGQGPEFLTYFQNEAQLEKSRLLSDRFSAERPKGSFSTLEIQRTEQGDSAMYLCASSLDGVGGETQYFGPGTRLLVL.

This clonotype showed up just a few times. The chain has TRBV12-3 or TRBV12-4 and TRBJ2-7; D is unresolved. V lost 7 bases to trimming and J lost 3 bases, with 16 bases between them. The CDR3 loop spans 14 amino acids. CDR3 loop: CASTTSDGVYEQYF. The CDR3 bases are TGTGCCAGCACCACCTCGGACGGAGTCTACGAGCAGTACTTC.

The chain employs TRBV4-3 and TRBJ2-1; 7 bases match TRBD2. The ends lost 6 bases at V and 0 bases at J; junction bases unmatched: 5. The V gene's germline CDR1 is LGHNA and CDR2 YSLEER. The CDR3 covers 15 residues. The CDR3 region is CASSRDYRSYNEQFF. The DNA for the CDR3 is TGCGCCAGCAGTCGGGACTACCGCTCCTACAATGAGCAGTTCTTC.